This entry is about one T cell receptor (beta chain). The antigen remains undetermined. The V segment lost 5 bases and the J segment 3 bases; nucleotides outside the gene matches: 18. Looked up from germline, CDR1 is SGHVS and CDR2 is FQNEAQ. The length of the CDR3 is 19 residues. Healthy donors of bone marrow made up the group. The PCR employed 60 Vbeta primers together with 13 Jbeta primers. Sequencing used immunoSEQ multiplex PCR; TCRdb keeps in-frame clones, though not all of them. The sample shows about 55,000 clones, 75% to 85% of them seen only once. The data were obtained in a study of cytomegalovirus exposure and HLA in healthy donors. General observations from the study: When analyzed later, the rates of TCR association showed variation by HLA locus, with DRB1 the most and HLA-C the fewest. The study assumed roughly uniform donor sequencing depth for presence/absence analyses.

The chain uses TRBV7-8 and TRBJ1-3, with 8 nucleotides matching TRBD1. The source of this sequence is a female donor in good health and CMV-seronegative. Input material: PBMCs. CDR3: CASSEPTGALFGVGNTIYF. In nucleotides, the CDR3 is TGTGCCAGCAGCGAACCGACAGGGGCTCTCTTCGGTGTTGGAAACACCATATATTTT.